The 23 T cell receptor beta chains reported below all come from one sample, sequenced in a study of naive and memory T cell subsets. TCR cDNA received a 3' ligated oligonucleotide that carried a UMI. Amplification of ligated cDNA took four PCR rounds with SP2 and nested alpha and beta constant primers. Each CDR3 protein is one row after TCRdb ran MiXCR on the 5' RACE reads. The data contain more than 45,000 distinct CDR3 sequences, around 5% of them singletons. These receptors all stem from a female donor in good health.

The chain carries TRBV7-9 and TRBJ2-3; D ambiguous. Trimming removed 3 bases from V and 1 base from J, with 8 bases in between. Germline lookup yields CDR1 SEHNR and CDR2 FQNEAQ (reference sequence). This CDR3 comprises 14 residues. The CDR3 nucleotides read TGTGCCAGCAGCTTGGTCTCTCGCACAGATACGCAGTATTTT. This sequence encodes CASSLVSRTDTQYF.

This clonotype was found many times. This chain connects TRBV29-1 to TRBJ2-7; 9 positions match TRBD1. Germline loops: CDR1 SQVTM, CDR2 ANQGSEA. V was clipped by 6 bases and J by 6 bases; unmatched bases: 6. The CDR3 runs to 12 residues. The CDR3 sequence: CSVRTGGSEQYF. Written as DNA, the CDR3 is TGCAGCGTACGAACAGGGGGCAGCGAGCAGTACTTC.

This clonotype was recorded a few times. The gene calls are TRBV28 and TRBJ2-2; D is possibly TRBD2 (6 bases). The V gene lost 4 bases and the J gene lost 8 bases, with 14 bases spanning the gap. The CDR3 has 14 residues. Germline CDR1 reads MDHEN; CDR2 reads SYDVKM. CDR3 region: CASSSAEEGGELFF. CDR3 bases: TGTGCCAGCAGTTCAGCCGAGGAGGGGGGGGAGCTGTTTTTT.

This clonotype was found many times. The chain joins TRBV29-1 to TRBJ1-1, with a possible D match to TRBD1 (6 bases). V lost 2 bases to trimming and J lost 3 bases, with 22 bases between them. The CDR3 covers 17 residues. Germline lookup yields CDR1 SQVTM and CDR2 ANQGSEA. The DNA for the CDR3 is TGCAGCGTTGAATTTAGGGGGAGGACGGTCTCGGACACTGAAGCTTTCTTT. Its translation is CSVEFRGRTVSDTEAFF.

The chain combines TRBV5-5 with TRBJ2-5; D is undetermined. Germline values: CDR1 SGHKS, CDR2 YYEKEE (reference sequence). V lost 2 bases and J 5 bases, leaving 13 bases between the germline ends. The CDR3 is made up of 14 amino acids. The CDR3: CASSFYGRQETQYF. The CDR3 DNA sequence: TGTGCCAGCAGCTTCTATGGACGCCAGGAGACCCAGTACTTC.

At least ten counts were recorded for this clonotype. The V call is TRBV11-2, the J call TRBJ1-1; D gene ambiguous. Looked up from germline, CDR1 is SGHAT and CDR2 is FQNNGV. The V gene lost 2 bases and the J gene lost 6 bases, with 10 bases spanning the gap. This CDR3 contains 13 residues. The chain's CDR3 is CASSLYKGSEAFF. CDR3 sequence (DNA): TGTGCCAGCAGCTTATATAAGGGCTCTGAAGCTTTCTTT. The whole variable domain, filled in from reference TRBV11-2 and TRBJ1-1, reads EAGVAQSPRYKIIEKRQSVAFWCNPISGHATLYWYQQILGQGPKLLIQFQNNGVVDDSQLPKDRFSAERLKGVDSTLKIQPAKLEDSAVYLCASSLYKGSEAFFGQGTRLTVV.

The table lists this clonotype with many counts. V is TRBV20-1 and J is TRBJ1-1; no definite D call. Between the trimmed V and J ends, which lost 0 bases and 0 bases, there was a span of 5 bases. CDR3 length: 13 amino acids. Germline V CDR1 and CDR2: DFQATT, SNEGSKA (reference sequence). CDR3 nucleotide sequence: TGCAGTGCTAGAGAGGAACTGAACACTGAAGCTTTCTTT. Its protein is CSAREELNTEAFF.

This clonotype showed up just a few times. This could be a read error, since a much larger clone is one nucleotide away. The gene calls are TRBV2 and TRBJ2-1; TRBD1 agrees at 7 bases. The ends lost 7 bases at V and 3 bases at J; junction bases unmatched: 9. Germline assignment: CDR1 SNHLY and CDR2 FYNNEI. The CDR3 length is 15 residues. The CDR3 reads CASKPGTDSYNEQFF. DNA for the CDR3: TGTGCCAGCAAGCCCGGGACAGATAGCTACAATGAGCAGTTCTTC.

This clonotype was found many times. The chain employs TRBV7-9 and TRBJ2-1; 14 positions agree with TRBD2. V was clipped by 3 bases and J by 10 bases; unmatched bases: 14. The CDR3 has 18 amino acids. Germline CDR1 is SEHNR and CDR2 is FQNEAQ (reference sequence). CDR3 in amino acids: CASSFRKPGLAGVEEQFF. CDR3 DNA: TGTGCCAGCAGCTTCCGGAAGCCGGGACTAGCGGGAGTTGAGGAGCAGTTCTTC.

At least ten counts were recorded for this clonotype. The CDR3 DNA reads TGTGCCAGCACCGTCGACGGCTACTACGAGCAGTACTTC. Encoded protein: CASTVDGYYEQYF. The J gene is TRBJ2-7, the V gene TRBV6-2 or TRBV6-3, with D uncertain. This CDR3 has 13 residues. The V end lost 7 bases, the J end lost 3 bases, and 13 bases lay between the germline ends. Germline assignment: CDR1 MNHEY and CDR2 SVGEGT.

This clonotype was counted many times. The rearrangement uses TRBV28 and TRBJ2-7, with TRBD1 identical over 7 bases. Trimming took 6 bases from V and 1 from J; bases not matched to a gene: 12. Germline lookup yields CDR1 MDHEN and CDR2 SYDVKM. The CDR3 is made up of 16 amino acids. The CDR3 sequence: CASSTTGAIRSYEQYF. The CDR3 DNA sequence: TGTGCCAGCAGCACAACAGGGGCAATTCGGTCCTACGAGCAGTACTTC.

In regard to this clonotype: A much larger clone differs from this one at a single base, so this may be a read error. The chain carries TRBV25-1 and TRBJ1-2, with D possibly matching TRBD1 (5 bases). The V gene lost 2 bases and the J gene lost 4 bases, with 14 bases spanning the gap. Germline CDR1 reads MGHDK; CDR2 reads SYGVNS. The CDR3 contains 15 residues. The CDR3 DNA follows: TGTGCCAGCAGTGAACAGGGTGGGAGGAGCTATGGCTACACCTTC. It codes for CASSEQGGRSYGYTF.

This clonotype was observed at least ten times. The chain uses TRBV9 and TRBJ2-7; weak D call: TRBD2 (6 bases). This CDR3 is built from 11 residues. V shed 4 bases and J shed 6 bases, with 8 bases lying between them. Germline V gene lookup returns CDR1 SGDLS and CDR2 YYNGEE. The CDR3 DNA reads TGTGCCAGCAGCCTGGGGGGCGAGCAGTACTTC. Translation gives CASSLGGEQYF.

The chain employs TRBV7-3 and TRBJ2-1, with 8 bases that match TRBD2. J gave up 4 bases and V 5 bases, and 13 bases lay outside the gene matches. Germline loops: CDR1 SGHTA, CDR2 FQGTGA. The CDR3 consists of 17 residues. DNA for the CDR3: TGTGCCAGCAGCCCAAGCGGGAGTCGAATGATGTACAATGAGCAGTTCTTC. Translation: CASSPSGSRMMYNEQFF.

This clonotype was detected many times. The chain combines TRBV7-6 with TRBJ2-7, with 7 nucleotides matching TRBD2. This CDR3 is 17 amino acids long. CDR1 is SGHVS, CDR2 FNYEAQ, per germline. The junction had 11 bases not matched to a gene; V was cut back by 2 bases and J by 1 base. The CDR3 spells CASSLSLAVTNSYEQYF. CDR3 in DNA: TGTGCCAGCAGCTTAAGTCTAGCGGTGACAAATTCCTACGAGCAGTACTTC.

There are many counts of this clonotype. The chain links TRBV20-1 to TRBJ1-2; unclear D gene. The CDR3 is made up of 13 amino acids. The germline V and J ends were trimmed by 1 base and 4 bases, with 10 bases remaining between them. Germline V gene lookup returns CDR1 DFQATT and CDR2 SNEGSKA (reference sequence). CDR3 DNA: TGCAGTGCTAGAGTCCCGGGGATCTATGGCTACACCTTC. Translation: CSARVPGIYGYTF.

In this sample, this clonotype turned up many times. This sequence joins TRBV6-2 or TRBV6-3 and TRBJ2-3, with D unresolved. The CDR3 is 14 amino acids. Trimming cost V 2 bases and J 2 bases, with 8 bases left between them. Germline CDR1 is MNHEY and CDR2 is SVGEGT. The CDR3 is CASSYGHFTDTQYF. In DNA form, the CDR3 reads TGTGCCAGCAGTTACGGGCATTTCACAGATACGCAGTATTTT.

This clonotype was picked up many times. This sequence joins TRBV4-2 and TRBJ2-3, with a weak D call TRBD1 (5 bases). Germline CDR1 LGHNA, CDR2 YNFKEQ. The CDR3 spans 15 residues. V was cut by 2 bases and J by 3 bases, with 12 bases left in between. This chain's CDR3 is CASSQYRAGTDTQYF. DNA for the CDR3: TGTGCCAGCAGCCAATACCGGGCAGGGACAGATACGCAGTATTTT.

About this clonotype: A read error may explain this, as a much larger clone is one base away. The chain recombines TRBV7-2 with TRBJ2-3; possible D gene TRBD2, 5 bases. Trimming stripped 1 base from V and 4 bases from J, with 15 bases between. Germline CDR1 SGHTA, CDR2 FQGNSA. This CDR3 comprises 16 residues. The CDR3 DNA reads TGTGCCAGCAGCTTAGGTGGCGGGCAAAGCGCAGATACGCAGTATTTT. Its protein product is CASSLGGGQSADTQYF.

This clonotype has a count of ten or more. CDR3 nucleotide sequence: TGCAGTGCTAGGGTTGAGCGGTGGGAGCGAGGGGAGACCCAGTACTTC. Residues: CSARVERWERGETQYF. V and J are TRBV20-1 and TRBJ2-5, with a possible D match to TRBD2 (5 bases). In germline, CDR1 is DFQATT, CDR2 SNEGSKA (reference sequence). V was clipped by 3 bases and J by 5 bases, with 22 bases between them. There are 16 residues in the CDR3.

This clonotype was recorded at least ten times. The CDR3 coding sequence is TGTGCCAGCAGTAGGGGACAGACTAAAGAGACCCAGTACTTC. Translation: CASSRGQTKETQYF. The chain couples TRBV28 to TRBJ2-5; 7 nucleotides agree with TRBD1. V dropped 5 bases and J dropped 3; count of bases not matched to a gene: 6. The CDR3 is 14 amino acids. Germline values: CDR1 MDHEN, CDR2 SYDVKM.

This clonotype has a count of ten or more. This sequence joins TRBV6-2 or TRBV6-3 and TRBJ1-2, with 8 bases identical to TRBD1. Germline V gives CDR1 MNHEY, CDR2 SVGEGT. This CDR3 is 13 amino acids long. The trim removed 6 bases at V and 7 bases at J, leaving 7 bases unmatched. The CDR3: CASSTTGESGYTF. In DNA form, the CDR3 reads TGTGCCAGCAGCACGACAGGGGAGAGTGGCTACACCTTC.

This rearrangement joins TRBV28 to TRBJ2-3; D is possibly TRBD2 (6 bases). The ends were cut back, 6 bases at V and 4 bases at J, with 14 bases in the middle. Germline V gene data show CDR1 as MDHEN and CDR2 as SYDVKM. The CDR3 runs 14 residues. The CDR3 here is CASSRREIPDTQYF. The CDR3 DNA reads as TGTGCCAGCAGCCGACGGGAGATCCCAGATACGCAGTATTTT.